Below, 7 T cell receptor beta chains from the same sample are listed, as sequenced in a study of cytomegalovirus exposure and HLA in healthy donors. In the PCR, 60 Vbeta and 13 Jbeta primers were used. Measured with immunoSEQ multiplex PCR; TCRdb has only the in-frame clones, and not every one. The sample shows some 150,000 clones, 75% to 80% of them seen only once. Sequencing was performed on PBMCs. All receptors come from a male donor in good health and CMV-seronegative.

The chain uses TRBV27 and TRBJ2-3; weak D call: TRBD2 (5 bases). This CDR3 is built from 13 residues. Germline CDR1 and CDR2: MNHEY and SMNVEV (reference sequence). V lost 3 bases, J lost 3 bases, and 7 bases lay in between. In nucleotides, the CDR3 is TGTGCCAGCAGTTTTTCGGGGACAGATACGCAGTATTTT. Encoded protein: CASSFSGTDTQYF.

The genes are TRBV2 and TRBJ1-1; tentatively, D is TRBD1 (5 bases). V was trimmed by 9 bases and J by 4 bases, leaving 24 bases between them. CDR1 is SNHLY and CDR2 is FYNNEI in the germline V gene. There are 16 residues in the CDR3. The CDR3 loop is CASRGAGGYGGTEAFF. CDR3 in DNA: TGTGCCAGTCGTGGGGCCGGGGGGTATGGTGGCACTGAAGCTTTCTTT.

Here the CDR3 reads CASSQRGLGGNEQFF. The CDR3 DNA reads as TGTGCCAGTAGTCAACGAGGACTAGGGGGGAATGAGCAGTTCTTC. The chain is built from TRBV19 and TRBJ2-1; tentatively, D is TRBD2 (7 bases). V was pared by 5 bases and J by 7 bases, with 18 bases between. CDR1 LNHDA and CDR2 SQIVND come from the germline V gene (reference sequence). The CDR3 loop spans 15 amino acids. Full variable domain (missing parts from reference TRBV19 and TRBJ2-1): DGGITQSPKYLFRKEGQNVTLSCEQNLNHDAMYWYRQDPGQGLRLIYYSQIVNDFQKGDIAEGYSVSREKKESFPLTVTSAQKNPTAFYLCASSQRGLGGNEQFFGPGTRLTVL.

The V and J genes are TRBV5-8 and TRBJ2-7, with D possibly TRBD2 on 6 matching bases. The CDR3 has 15 amino acids. The ends were cut back, 0 bases at V and 6 bases at J, with 16 bases in the middle. Germline-derived CDR1 and CDR2 are SGHTS and YDEGEE. The CDR3 bases are TGTGCCAGCAGCTTGGTGCGGGGTGGATCATCCGAGCAGTACTTC. Residues: CASSLVRGGSSEQYF. The whole variable domain, filled in from reference TRBV5-8 and TRBJ2-7, reads EAGVTQSPTHLIKTRGQQATLRCSPISGHTSVYWYQQALGLGLQFLLWYDEGEERNRGNFPPRFSGRQFPNYSSELNVNALELEDSALYLCASSLVRGGSSEQYFGPGTRLTVT.

This CDR3 reads CASSLVNSYTDTQYF. The CDR3 DNA reads as TGTGCCAGCAGCTTAGTTAACTCATACACAGATACGCAGTATTTT. V is TRBV7-6 and J is TRBJ2-3; no clear D gene. V lost 1 base and J 2 bases, leaving 10 bases between the germline ends. The CDR3 has 15 residues. CDR1 is SGHVS, CDR2 FNYEAQ, per germline.

The chain couples TRBV6-5 to TRBJ2-7; D might be TRBD2 (5 bases). The CDR3 length is 14 residues. Germline CDR1 and CDR2: MNHEY and SVGAGI. The V and J ends lost 0 bases and 7 bases respectively, with 13 bases between them. The CDR3, as DNA: TGTGCCAGCAGTTACTCGACTATCCAGAGGGAGCAGTACTTC. It codes for CASSYSTIQREQYF.

As concerns this clone: The junction departs from germline at one end; a sequencing error may be responsible. The chain is built from TRBV11-1 and TRBJ2-7, with TRBD2 identical over 15 bases. CDR1 SGHAT and CDR2 FQDESV come from the germline V gene (reference sequence). The CDR3 has 17 amino acids. CDR3 sequence (DNA): TGTGCCAGCAGTTCCGGGACTAGCGGGAGGTTCTCCCACGAGCAGTACTTC. Translating gives CASSSGTSGRFSHEQYF.